This TCR beta chain was obtained from a study of T cells in Graves' hyperthyroidism and ophthalmopathy. V lost 1 base, J lost 1 base, and 13 bases lay in between. This CDR3 spans 16 amino acids. Germline V gene sequence: CDR1 MGHRA, CDR2 YSYEKL. Individuals with ophthalmopathy presented a Clinical Activity Score of at least 3, a NOSPECS grade of at least 4 and a duration under 3 months. Diagnostic assessment was based on clinical symptoms, serum thyroxine and TRAb, thyroid ultrasound and orbital computed tomography. Only a few counts were recorded for this clonotype. The antigen remains unidentified. TCR beta CDR3 region amplification was performed from RNA transcripts. The HTBI set primed first-round TCR CDR3 RT-PCR. Via MiXCR, TCRdb re-called the multiplex PCR reads, giving one row per CDR3 protein. Among approximately 400,000 distinct CDR3 sequences listed, roughly 15% were seen once. Study-level findings and limits: Ophthalmopathy was distinguished from stable hyperthyroidism by 13 V-J signatures.

J is TRBJ1-1 and V is TRBV4-1; possibly TRBD1 for D (5 bases). The clonotype originates from a young woman with Graves' ophthalmopathy. Sequenced sample: blood. CDR3 sequence: CASSQGPGVANTEAFF. CDR3 coding DNA: TGCGCCAGCAGCCAAGGGCCGGGGGTGGCGAACACTGAAGCTTTCTTT.